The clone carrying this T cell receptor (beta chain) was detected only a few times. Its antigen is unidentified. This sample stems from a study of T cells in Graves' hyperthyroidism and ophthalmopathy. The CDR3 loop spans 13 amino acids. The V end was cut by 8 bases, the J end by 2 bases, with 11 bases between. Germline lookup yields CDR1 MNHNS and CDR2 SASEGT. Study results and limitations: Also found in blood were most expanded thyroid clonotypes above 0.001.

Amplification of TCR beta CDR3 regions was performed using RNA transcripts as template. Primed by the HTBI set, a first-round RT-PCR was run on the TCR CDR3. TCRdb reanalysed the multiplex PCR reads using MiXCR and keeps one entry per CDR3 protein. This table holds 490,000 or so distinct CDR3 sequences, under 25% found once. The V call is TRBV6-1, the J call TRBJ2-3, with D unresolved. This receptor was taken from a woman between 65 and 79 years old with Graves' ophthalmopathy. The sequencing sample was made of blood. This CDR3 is CASHRDPTDTQYF. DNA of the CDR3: TGTGCCAGCCACAGAGACCCCACAGATACGCAGTATTTT.